The 2 T cell receptor beta chains listed next were all sequenced from one sample in a study of CD8 T cells in Susac syndrome. Reverse transcription used about 0.5 to 1 ug RNA and random hexamers. In TCRdb, the immunoSEQ multiplex PCR reads were re-called with MiXCR into one record per CDR3 protein. This table holds more than 110,000 distinct CDR3 sequences, roughly 94% found once. Sequenced material: CD4+ T cells from PBMCs. The source is a human donor with Susac syndrome.

V and J are TRBV30 and TRBJ2-7, with D tentatively TRBD1 (6 bases). Germline CDR1 is GTSNPN and CDR2 is SVGIG (reference sequence). V lost 4 bases and J lost 0, with 13 bases in between. CDR3 length: 14 residues. For the CDR3, the DNA is TGTGCCTGGAAGAGCGTCAGGGGCTCCTACGAGCAGTACTTC. Translating gives CAWKSVRGSYEQYF.

The chain couples TRBV4-1 to TRBJ2-5; either TRBD1 or TRBD2 may supply D (5 bases each). V lost 6 bases, J lost 5 bases, and 19 bases lay in between. This CDR3 has 15 residues. Germline V gene sequence: CDR1 MGHRA, CDR2 YSYEKL. The CDR3 DNA is TGCGCCAGCAGGCAATTCGGGGCAGTCTCGGAGACCCAGTACTTC. It encodes CASRQFGAVSETQYF.